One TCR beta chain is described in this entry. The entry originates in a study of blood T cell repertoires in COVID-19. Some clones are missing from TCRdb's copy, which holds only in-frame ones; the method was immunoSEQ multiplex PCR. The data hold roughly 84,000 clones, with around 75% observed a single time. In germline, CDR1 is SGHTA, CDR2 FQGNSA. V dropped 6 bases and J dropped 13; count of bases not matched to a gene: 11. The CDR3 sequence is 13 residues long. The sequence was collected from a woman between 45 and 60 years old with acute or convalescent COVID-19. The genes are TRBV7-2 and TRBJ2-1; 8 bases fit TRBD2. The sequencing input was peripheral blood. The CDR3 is CASSPGVAGFQFF. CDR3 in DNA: TGTGCCAGCAGTCCCGGGGTAGCGGGGTTTCAGTTCTTC.